This entry lists 7 T cell receptor beta chains sequenced from one sample in a study of regulatory T cells in long-lasting Graves disease. The sample's time point: newly diagnosed GD, antithyroid drugs for less than 3 months. PBMC RNA was the source of the TCR library. In building TCR beta libraries, iRepertoire HTBI primers were used together with Arm-PCR of CDR3 regions. MiXCR was run by TCRdb on the multiplex PCR reads, yielding one entry per CDR3 protein. This sample has approximately 400,000 distinct CDR3 sequences; about an eighth occur once, and the top ten carry approximately 19%. Another study also made use of these data, one on T cells in Graves' hyperthyroidism and ophthalmopathy.

The specimen comprised peripheral blood mononuclear cells (PBMCs), sampled at new diagnosis, from a patient treated with antithyroid drugs. These receptors originate from a woman between 18 and 29 years old with Graves disease.

This rearrangement joins TRBV4-3 to TRBJ2-1; weak D call: TRBD2 (5 bases). V gave up 0 bases and J gave up 3 bases, with 15 bases separating them. The CDR3 length is 17 residues. CDR1 is LGHNA, CDR2 YSLEER, per germline. This chain's CDR3 is CASSQDLGNPNYNEQFF. CDR3 nucleotides: TGCGCCAGCAGCCAAGATCTCGGGAACCCTAACTACAATGAGCAGTTCTTC.

The chain links TRBV9 to TRBJ2-5, with 9 bases lining up with TRBD2. Germline values: CDR1 SGDLS, CDR2 YYNGEE. The V and J ends lost 0 bases and 11 bases, in that order; junction bases with no gene match: 20. The CDR3 totals 18 residues. The CDR3 DNA is TGTGCCAGCAGCGTAGCTTCTGACACTAGCGGGCCTTACAATGAGCAGTACTTC. This encodes CASSVASDTSGPYNEQYF.

This clonotype was picked up a small number of times. The chain recombines TRBV6-4 with TRBJ2-3; TRBD2 is a possible D gene (6 bases). With 0 bases removed from V and 4 bases from J, the gap between germline ends came to 11 bases. Per germline, CDR1 MRHNA and CDR2 SNTAGT. The CDR3 length is 15 residues. Written as DNA, the CDR3 is TGTGCCAGCAGTGACTCGAATAGCGGAGCAGATACGCAGTATTTT. Its protein is CASSDSNSGADTQYF.

V and J are TRBV19 and TRBJ1-1; D unresolved. CDR1 LNHDA and CDR2 SQIVND come from the germline V gene (reference sequence). This CDR3 spans 13 amino acids. V was clipped by 3 bases and J by 1 base, with 6 bases between them. The CDR3, as DNA: TGTGCCAGTAGTATCCGGGGGAACACTGAAGCTTTCTTT. This sequence encodes CASSIRGNTEAFF.

The table lists this clonotype with a few counts. V usage is TRBV13 and J usage is TRBJ2-1; 8 bases are a match to TRBD1. Trimming took 6 bases from V and 2 from J; bases not matched to a gene: 9. Germline assignment: CDR1 PRHDT and CDR2 FYEKMQ (reference sequence). The CDR3 has 16 residues. The CDR3 reads CASRRNDRGTYNEQFF. Written as DNA, the CDR3 is TGTGCCAGCAGGCGAAACGACAGGGGTACCTACAATGAGCAGTTCTTC. Variable domain in full (rest from reference TRBV13 and TRBJ2-1): AAGVIQSPRHLIKEKRETATLKCYPIPRHDTVYWYQQGPGQDPQFLISFYEKMQSDKGSIPDRFSAQQFSDYHSELNMSSLELGDSALYFCASRRNDRGTYNEQFFGPGTRLTVL.

The chain recombines TRBV20-1 with TRBJ1-6, with 8 bases aligning to TRBD1. Germline CDR1 is DFQATT and CDR2 is SNEGSKA (reference sequence). Losses at the gene ends were 1 base for V and 9 bases for J; bases not matched to a gene: 8. The CDR3 sequence is 15 residues long. CDR3 coding DNA: TGCAGTGCTAGAGGAATAGACAGGGGCCTTTCACCCCTCCACTTT. This codes for CSARGIDRGLSPLHF.

This clonotype has ten or more counts. The gene calls are TRBV11-1 and TRBJ2-7; no firm D call. The V gene's germline CDR1 is SGHAT and CDR2 FQDESV (reference sequence). V lost 3 bases to trimming and J lost 7 bases, with 10 bases between them. The CDR3 extends over 12 amino acids. The DNA of the CDR3 is TGTGCCAGCAGCTTTCTATCCCCGGAGCAGTACTTC. This sequence encodes CASSFLSPEQYF.